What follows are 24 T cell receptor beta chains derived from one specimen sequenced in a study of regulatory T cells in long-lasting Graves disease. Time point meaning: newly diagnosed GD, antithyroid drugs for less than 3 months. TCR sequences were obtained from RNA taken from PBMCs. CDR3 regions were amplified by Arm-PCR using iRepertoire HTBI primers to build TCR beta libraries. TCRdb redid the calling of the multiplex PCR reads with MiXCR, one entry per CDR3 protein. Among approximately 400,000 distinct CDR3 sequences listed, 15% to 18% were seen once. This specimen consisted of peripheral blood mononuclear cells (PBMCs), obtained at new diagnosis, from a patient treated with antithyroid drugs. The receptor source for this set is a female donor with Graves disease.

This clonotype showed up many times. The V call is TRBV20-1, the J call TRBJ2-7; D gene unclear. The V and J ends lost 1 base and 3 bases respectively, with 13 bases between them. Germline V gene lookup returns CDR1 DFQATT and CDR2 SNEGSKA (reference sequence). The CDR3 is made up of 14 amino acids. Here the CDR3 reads CSARVTGTVYEQYF. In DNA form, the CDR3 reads TGCAGTGCTAGAGTCACCGGTACCGTCTACGAGCAGTACTTC.

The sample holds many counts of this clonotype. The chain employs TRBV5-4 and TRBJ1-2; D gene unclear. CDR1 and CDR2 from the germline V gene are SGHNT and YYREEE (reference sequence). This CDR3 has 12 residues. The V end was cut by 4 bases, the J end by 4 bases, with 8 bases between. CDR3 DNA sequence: TGTGCCAGCAGCATGGAGACCTATGGCTACACCTTC. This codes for CASSMETYGYTF.

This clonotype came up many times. The CDR3 sequence is CASSSSGGLNTGELFF. The CDR3 DNA sequence: TGTGCCAGCAGCTCTAGCGGGGGACTCAACACCGGGGAGCTGTTTTTT. The rearrangement uses TRBV7-9 and TRBJ2-2, with TRBD2 matching 10 bases. Losses at the gene ends were 4 bases for V and 2 bases for J; bases not matched to a gene: 4. The germline gives CDR1 SEHNR, CDR2 FQNEAQ (reference sequence). The CDR3 totals 16 residues.

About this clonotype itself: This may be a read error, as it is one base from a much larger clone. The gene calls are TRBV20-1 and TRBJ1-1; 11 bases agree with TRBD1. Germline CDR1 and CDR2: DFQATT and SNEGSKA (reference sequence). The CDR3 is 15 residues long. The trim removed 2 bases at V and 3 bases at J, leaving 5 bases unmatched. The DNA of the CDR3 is TGCAGTGCTAGACTCGGGACAGGGGGGGACACTGAAGCTTTCTTT. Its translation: CSARLGTGGDTEAFF.

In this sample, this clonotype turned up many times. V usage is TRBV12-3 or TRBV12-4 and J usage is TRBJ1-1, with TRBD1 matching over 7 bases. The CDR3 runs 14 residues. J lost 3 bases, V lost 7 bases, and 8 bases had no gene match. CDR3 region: CASTPGTEHTEAFF. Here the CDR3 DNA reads TGTGCCAGCACCCCCGGGACAGAACACACTGAAGCTTTCTTT.

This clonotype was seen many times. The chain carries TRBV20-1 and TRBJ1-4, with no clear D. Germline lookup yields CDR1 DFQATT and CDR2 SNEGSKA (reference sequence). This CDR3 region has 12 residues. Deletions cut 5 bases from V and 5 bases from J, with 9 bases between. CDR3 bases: TGCAGTGCTGGAGGGTTGAATGAAAAACTGTTTTTT. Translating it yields CSAGGLNEKLFF.

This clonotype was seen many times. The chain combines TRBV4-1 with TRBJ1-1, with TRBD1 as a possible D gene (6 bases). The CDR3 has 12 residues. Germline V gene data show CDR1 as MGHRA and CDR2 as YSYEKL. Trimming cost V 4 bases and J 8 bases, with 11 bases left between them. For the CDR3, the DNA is TGCGCCAGCAGCCGAATAGGGGGGGAAGCTTTCTTT. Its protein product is CASSRIGGEAFF.

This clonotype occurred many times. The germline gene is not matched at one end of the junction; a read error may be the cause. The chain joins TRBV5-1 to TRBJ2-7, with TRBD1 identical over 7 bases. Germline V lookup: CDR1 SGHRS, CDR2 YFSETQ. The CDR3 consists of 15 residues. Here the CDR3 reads CASSLGTALSYEQYF. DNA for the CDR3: TGCGCCAGCAGTTTGGGGACAGCCCTCTCCTACGAGCAGTACTTC.

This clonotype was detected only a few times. The CDR3 region has the DNA TGTGCCAGCAGTAGACCGCGACAGGGGGCGCCGGAGACCCAGTACTTC. As protein: CASSRPRQGAPETQYF. This rearrangement joins TRBV6-1 to TRBJ2-5; 10 positions agree with TRBD1. Germline-derived CDR1 and CDR2 are MNHNS and SASEGT. V lost 5 bases and J lost 5; bases outside the gene matches: 11. The CDR3 extends over 16 amino acids.

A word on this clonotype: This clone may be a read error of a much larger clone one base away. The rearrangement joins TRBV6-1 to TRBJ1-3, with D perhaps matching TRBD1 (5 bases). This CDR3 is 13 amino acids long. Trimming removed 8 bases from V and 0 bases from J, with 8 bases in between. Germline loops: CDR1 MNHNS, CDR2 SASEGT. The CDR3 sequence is CASETVSGNTIYF. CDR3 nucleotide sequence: TGTGCCAGCGAGACAGTCTCTGGAAACACCATATATTTT.

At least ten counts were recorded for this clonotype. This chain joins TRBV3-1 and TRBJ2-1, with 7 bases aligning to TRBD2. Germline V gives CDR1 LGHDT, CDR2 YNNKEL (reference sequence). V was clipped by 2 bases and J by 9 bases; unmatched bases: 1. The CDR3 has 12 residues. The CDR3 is CASSQREGEQFF. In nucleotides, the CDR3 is TGTGCCAGCAGCCAAAGGGAGGGTGAGCAGTTCTTC.

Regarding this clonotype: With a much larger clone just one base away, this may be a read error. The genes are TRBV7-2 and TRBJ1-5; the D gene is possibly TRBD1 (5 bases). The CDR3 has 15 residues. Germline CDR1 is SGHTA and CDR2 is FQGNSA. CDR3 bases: TGTGCCAGCAGCTTTTCAGGGATAGGGCATCAGCCCGAGCATTTT. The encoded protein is CASSFSGIGHQPEHF. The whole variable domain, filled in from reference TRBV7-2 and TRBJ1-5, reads GAGVSQSPSNKVTEKGKDVELRCDPISGHTALYWYRQSLGQGLEFLIYFQGNSAPDKSGLPSDRFSAERTGGSVSTLTIQRTQQEDSAVYLCASSFSGIGHQPEHFGDGTRLSIL.

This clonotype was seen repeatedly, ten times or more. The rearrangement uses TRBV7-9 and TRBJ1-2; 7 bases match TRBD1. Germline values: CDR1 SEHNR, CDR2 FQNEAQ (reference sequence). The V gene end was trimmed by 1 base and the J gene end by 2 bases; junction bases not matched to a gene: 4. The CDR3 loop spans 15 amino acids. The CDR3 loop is CASSLDPGGNYGYTF. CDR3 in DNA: TGTGCCAGCAGCTTAGATCCAGGGGGAAACTATGGCTACACCTTC.

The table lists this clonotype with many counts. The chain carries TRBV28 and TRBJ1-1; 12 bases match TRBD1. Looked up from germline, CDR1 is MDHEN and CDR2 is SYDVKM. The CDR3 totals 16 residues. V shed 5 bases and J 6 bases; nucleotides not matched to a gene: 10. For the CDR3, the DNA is TGTGCCAGCAGTCCTGCCTCGGGACAGGGGGCCTCTGAAGCTTTCTTT. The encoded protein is CASSPASGQGASEAFF. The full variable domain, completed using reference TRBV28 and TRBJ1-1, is DVKVTQSSRYLVKRTGEKVFLECVQDMDHENMFWYRQDPGLGLRLIYFSYDVKMKEKGDIPEGYSVSREKKERFSLILESASTNQTSMYLCASSPASGQGASEAFFGQGTRLTVV.

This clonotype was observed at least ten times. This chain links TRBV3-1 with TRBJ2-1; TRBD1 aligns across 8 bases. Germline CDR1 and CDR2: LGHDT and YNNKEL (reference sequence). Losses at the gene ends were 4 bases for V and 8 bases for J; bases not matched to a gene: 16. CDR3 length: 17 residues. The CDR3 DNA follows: TGTGCCAGCAGCCTCCAAATTCCGGGACAGGTTCGTCATGAGCAGTTCTTC. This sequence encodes CASSLQIPGQVRHEQFF.

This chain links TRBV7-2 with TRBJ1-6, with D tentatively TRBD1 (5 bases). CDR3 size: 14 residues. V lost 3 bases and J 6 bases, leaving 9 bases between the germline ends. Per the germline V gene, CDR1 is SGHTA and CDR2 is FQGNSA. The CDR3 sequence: CASSLRTINSPLHF. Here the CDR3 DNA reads TGTGCCAGCAGCTTGAGGACAATTAATTCACCCCTCCACTTT.

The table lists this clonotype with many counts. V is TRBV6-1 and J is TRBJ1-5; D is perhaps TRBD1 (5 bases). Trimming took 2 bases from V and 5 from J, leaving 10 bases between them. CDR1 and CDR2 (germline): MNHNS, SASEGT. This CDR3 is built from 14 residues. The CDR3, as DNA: TGTGCCAGCAGTGAAAGGGCAGGGTATCAGCCCCAGCATTTT. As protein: CASSERAGYQPQHF.

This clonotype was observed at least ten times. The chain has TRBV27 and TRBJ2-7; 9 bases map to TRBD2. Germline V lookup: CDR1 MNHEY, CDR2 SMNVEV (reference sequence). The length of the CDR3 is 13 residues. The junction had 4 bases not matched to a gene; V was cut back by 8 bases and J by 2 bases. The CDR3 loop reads CASARGGAYEQYF. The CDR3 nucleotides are TGTGCCAGCGCGCGGGGGGGAGCCTACGAGCAGTACTTC.

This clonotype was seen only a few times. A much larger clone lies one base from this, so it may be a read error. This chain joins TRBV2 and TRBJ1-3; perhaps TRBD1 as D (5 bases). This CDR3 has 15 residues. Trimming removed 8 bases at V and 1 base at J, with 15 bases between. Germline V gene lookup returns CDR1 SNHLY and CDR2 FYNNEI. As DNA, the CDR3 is TGTGCCAGCCGATACGACGGGGGGTCTGGAAACACCATATATTTT. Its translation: CASRYDGGSGNTIYF.

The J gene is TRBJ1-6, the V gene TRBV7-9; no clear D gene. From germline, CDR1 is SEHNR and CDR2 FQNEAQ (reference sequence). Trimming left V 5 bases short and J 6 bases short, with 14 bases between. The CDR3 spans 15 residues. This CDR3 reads CASSTKPRGNSPLHF. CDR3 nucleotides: TGTGCCAGCAGCACCAAACCCCGGGGTAATTCACCCCTCCACTTT.

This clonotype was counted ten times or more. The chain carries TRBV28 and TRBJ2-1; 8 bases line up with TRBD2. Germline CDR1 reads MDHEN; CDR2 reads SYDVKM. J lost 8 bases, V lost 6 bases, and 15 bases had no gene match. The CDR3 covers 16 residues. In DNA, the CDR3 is TGTGCCAGCAGCCCCGCGGGGACTAGGGGTTGGGATGAGCAGTTCTTC. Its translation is CASSPAGTRGWDEQFF.

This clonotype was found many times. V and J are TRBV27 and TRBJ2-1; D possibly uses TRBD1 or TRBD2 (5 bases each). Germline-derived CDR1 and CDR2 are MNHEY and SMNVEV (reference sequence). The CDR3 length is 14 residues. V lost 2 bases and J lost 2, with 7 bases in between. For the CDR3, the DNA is TGTGCCAGCAGTTTACAGGGACCCTACAATGAGCAGTTCTTC. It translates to CASSLQGPYNEQFF.

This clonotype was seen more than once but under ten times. CDR3 nucleotides: TGTGCCAGCAGCTTCCAAAACCCCCTGGGCGAGCAGTACTTC. Its protein product is CASSFQNPLGEQYF. The chain carries TRBV7-9 and TRBJ2-7; D ambiguous. The V end was cut by 3 bases, the J end by 6 bases, with 15 bases between. CDR1 and CDR2 from the germline V gene are SEHNR and FQNEAQ (reference sequence). The CDR3 loop spans 14 amino acids.

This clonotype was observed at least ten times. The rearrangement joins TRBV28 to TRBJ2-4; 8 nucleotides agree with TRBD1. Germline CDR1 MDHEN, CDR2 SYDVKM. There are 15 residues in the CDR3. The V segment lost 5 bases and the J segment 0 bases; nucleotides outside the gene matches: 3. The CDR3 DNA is TGTGCCAGCAGTCCGACAGGGGAAGCCAAAAACATTCAGTACTTC. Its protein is CASSPTGEAKNIQYF.